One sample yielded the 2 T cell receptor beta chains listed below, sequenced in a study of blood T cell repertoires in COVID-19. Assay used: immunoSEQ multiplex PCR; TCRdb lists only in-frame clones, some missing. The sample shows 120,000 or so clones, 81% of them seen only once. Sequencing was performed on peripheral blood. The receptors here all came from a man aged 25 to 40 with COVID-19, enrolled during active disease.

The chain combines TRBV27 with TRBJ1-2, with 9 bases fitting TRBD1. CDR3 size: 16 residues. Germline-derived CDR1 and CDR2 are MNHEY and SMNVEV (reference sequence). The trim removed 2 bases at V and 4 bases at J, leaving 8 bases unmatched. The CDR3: CASSLEGQGTPYGYTF. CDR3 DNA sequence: TGTGCCAGCAGTTTAGAGGGACAGGGAACCCCCTATGGCTACACCTTC.

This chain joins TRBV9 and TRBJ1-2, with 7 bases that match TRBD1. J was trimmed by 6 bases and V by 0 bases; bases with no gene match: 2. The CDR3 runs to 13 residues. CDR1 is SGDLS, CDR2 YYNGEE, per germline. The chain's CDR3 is CASSVGTGDGYTF. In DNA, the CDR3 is TGTGCCAGCAGCGTAGGCACAGGGGATGGCTACACCTTC.